These 6 T cell receptor beta chains were all obtained from the same sample, sequenced in a study of T cells in Graves' hyperthyroidism and ophthalmopathy. TCR beta CDR3 regions were amplified from RNA transcripts. The study used the HTBI primer set for a first-round RT-PCR of the TCR CDR3. Using its own MiXCR run on the multiplex PCR reads, TCRdb lists one record per CDR3 protein. The sample has tens of thousands of distinct CDR3 sequences, 40% to 55% seen once; the top ten hold about 6%. Sequenced sample: blood. The receptors come from a woman aged 45 to 65 with Graves' hyperthyroidism that later progressed to Graves' ophthalmopathy.

This clonotype was seen only once. The CDR3 spells CASSAVRNNSPLHF. The CDR3 DNA is TGTGCCAGCAGTGCCGTCCGGAACAATTCACCCCTCCACTTT. The chain recombines TRBV6-6 with TRBJ1-6; D remains ambiguous. Trimming removed 5 bases at V and 7 bases at J, with 12 bases between. The CDR3 totals 14 residues. Per the germline V gene, CDR1 is MNHNY and CDR2 is SVGAGI (reference sequence).

The chain uses TRBV12-3 or TRBV12-4 and TRBJ1-5; D possibly corresponds to TRBD1 (5 bases). The V end lost 5 bases, the J end lost 3 bases, and 14 bases lay between the germline ends. This CDR3 has 15 amino acids. In DNA, the CDR3 is TGTGCCAGCAGTCCCTGGGGGTATAACAATCAGCCCCAGCATTTT. Translation: CASSPWGYNNQPQHF.

In the case of this clonotype: A read error may account for a junction end that differs from germline. V is TRBV9 and J is TRBJ2-1, with 14 bases lining up with TRBD2. Germline CDR1 SGDLS, CDR2 YYNGEE. The CDR3 covers 20 residues. The CDR3, as DNA: TGTGCCAGCAGCCAAGCGCCGGGACTAGCGGGGGTCAGAGGCTACAATGAGCGGTTCTTC. Translated, it gives CASSQAPGLAGVRGYNERFF.

This clonotype showed up many times. The chain links TRBV7-9 to TRBJ1-1, with D unclear. The germline V gene has CDR1 SEHNR and CDR2 FQNEAQ (reference sequence). Trimming removed 4 bases at V and 1 base at J, with 7 bases between. The CDR3 length is 13 residues. CDR3 nucleotide sequence: TGTGCCAGCAGCTCCGGGAAGAACACTGAAGCTTTCTTT. Translating it yields CASSSGKNTEAFF.

This clonotype has ten or more counts. The chain combines TRBV30 with TRBJ2-1, with D unclear. V was trimmed by 2 bases and J by 0 bases, leaving 8 bases between them. This CDR3 comprises 14 residues. CDR1 and CDR2 from the germline V gene are GTSNPN and SVGIG (reference sequence). CDR3 DNA: TGTGCCTGGAGTTTCAGGATCTCCTACAATGAGCAGTTCTTC. This codes for CAWSFRISYNEQFF.

The V and J genes are TRBV10-3 and TRBJ2-7; no reliable D call. The ends were cut back, 10 bases at V and 6 bases at J, with 19 bases in the middle. From germline, CDR1 is ENHRY and CDR2 SYGVKD. This CDR3 contains 13 residues. The CDR3 is CATMRSWPPEQYF. The CDR3 bases are TGTGCCACCATGCGATCCTGGCCGCCCGAGCAGTACTTC.